The present entry profiles one T cell receptor (beta chain) with its context. Its specificity is unknown. This entry belongs to a study of graft-versus-host responses after intestinal transplantation. Study background: In this cohort, recipients had multivisceral, liver-intestinal, or isolated intestinal transplants.

Germline CDR1 reads SQVTM; CDR2 reads ANQGSEA. With 3 bases removed from V and 1 base from J, the gap between germline ends came to 6 bases. The CDR3 runs 13 residues. Broader study findings: Allografts of patients with graft-donor T cell macrochimerism showed high graft-versus-host to host-versus-graft clone ratios.

The assay was immunoSEQ multiplex PCR, and TCRdb's table has in-frame clones only and misses some. The sample includes some 41,000 clones, around 90% of them seen just once. This receptor was identified in a human patient who received an intestinal transplant, so some T cells may come from the graft donor. The material sequenced was PBMCs, taken approximately 320 days after intestinal transplant. V and J are TRBV29-1 and TRBJ2-2; D might be TRBD1 (5 bases). DNA of the CDR3: TGCAGCGTTGACAGGGAGAACACCGGGGAGCTGTTTTTT. It specifies CSVDRENTGELFF.